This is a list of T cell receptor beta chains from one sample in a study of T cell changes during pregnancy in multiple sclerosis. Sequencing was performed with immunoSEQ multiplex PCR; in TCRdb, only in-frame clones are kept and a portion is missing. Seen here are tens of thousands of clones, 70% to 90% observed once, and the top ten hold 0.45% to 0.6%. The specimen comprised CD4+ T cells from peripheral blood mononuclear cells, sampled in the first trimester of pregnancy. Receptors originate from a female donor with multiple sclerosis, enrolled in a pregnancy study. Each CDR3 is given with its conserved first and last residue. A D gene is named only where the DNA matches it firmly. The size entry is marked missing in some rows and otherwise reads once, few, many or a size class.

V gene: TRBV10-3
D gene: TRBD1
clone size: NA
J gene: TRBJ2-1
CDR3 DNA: TGTGCCATCAGTGTACAACCCGGGACAGGCTACAATGAGCAGTTCTTC
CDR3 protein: CAISVQPGTGYNEQFF

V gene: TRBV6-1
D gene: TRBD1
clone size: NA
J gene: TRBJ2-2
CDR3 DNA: TGTGCCAGCAGTGAGAGAGCGACAGGGTACACCGGGGAGCTGTTTTTT
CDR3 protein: CASSERATGYTGELFF

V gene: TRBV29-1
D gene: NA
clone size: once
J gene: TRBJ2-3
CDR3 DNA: TGCAGCGTTGAAGATCGAAGAAGCGGTGTCACAGATACGCAGTATTTT
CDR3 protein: CSVEDRRSGVTDTQYF

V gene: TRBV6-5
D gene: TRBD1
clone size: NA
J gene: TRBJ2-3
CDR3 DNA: TGTGCCAGCAGTAGGACAGGGGTTAATCAGCCCCAGTATTTT
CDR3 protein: CASSRTGVNQPQYF

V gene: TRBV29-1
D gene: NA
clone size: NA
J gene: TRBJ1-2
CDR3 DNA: TGCAGCGTTGAAATAGGGCATCAGGGTGCGGGCTACACCTTC
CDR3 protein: CSVEIGHQGAGYTF

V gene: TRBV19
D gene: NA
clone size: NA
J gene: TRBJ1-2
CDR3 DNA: TGTGCCAGTAGTGAGGCCGTCTATGGCTACACCTTC
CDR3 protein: CASSEAVYGYTF

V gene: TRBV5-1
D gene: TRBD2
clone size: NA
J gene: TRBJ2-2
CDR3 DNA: TGCGCCAGCAGCGCCGGGACTAGCCCCGGGGAGCTGTTTTTT
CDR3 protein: CASSAGTSPGELFF

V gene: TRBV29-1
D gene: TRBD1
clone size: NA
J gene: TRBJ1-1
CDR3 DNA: TGCAGCGTTGGACCAGGGGGCACTGAAGCTTTCTTT
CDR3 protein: CSVGPGGTEAFF

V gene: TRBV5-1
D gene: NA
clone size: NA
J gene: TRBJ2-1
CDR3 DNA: TGCGCCAGCAGCTTAAGGCAGGCAACCTACAATGAGCAGTTCTTC
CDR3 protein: CASSLRQATYNEQFF

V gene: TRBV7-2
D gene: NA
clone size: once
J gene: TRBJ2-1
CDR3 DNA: TGTGCCAGCAGCTTATGGTGGGGCGGAAACAATGAGCAGTTCTTC
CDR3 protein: CASSLWWGGNNEQFF

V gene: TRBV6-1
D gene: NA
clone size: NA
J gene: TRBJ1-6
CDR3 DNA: TGTGCCAGCAGTGAAATCACCGTCGACAGCGCTAGCTCCTATAATTCACCCCTCCACTTT
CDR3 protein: CASSEITVDSASSYNSPLHF

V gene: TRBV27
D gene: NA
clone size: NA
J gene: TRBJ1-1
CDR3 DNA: TGTGCCAGCAGTTTATGGGCAAACACTGAAGCTTTCTTT
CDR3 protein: CASSLWANTEAFF

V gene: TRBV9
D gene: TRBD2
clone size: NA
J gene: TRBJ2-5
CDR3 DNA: TGTGCCAGCAGCGAGCGGGGGGAGTACGAGACCCAGTACTTC
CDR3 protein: CASSERGEYETQYF

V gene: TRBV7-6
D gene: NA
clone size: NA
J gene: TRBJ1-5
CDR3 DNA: TGTGCCAGCAGCTTAGACCACTCGGGCAATCAGCCCCAGCATTTT
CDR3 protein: CASSLDHSGNQPQHF

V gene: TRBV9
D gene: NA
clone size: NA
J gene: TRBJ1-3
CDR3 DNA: TGTGCCAGCAGCGTAGAAGGAGGTGGGTTCTCTGGAAACACCATATATTTT
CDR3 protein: CASSVEGGGFSGNTIYF

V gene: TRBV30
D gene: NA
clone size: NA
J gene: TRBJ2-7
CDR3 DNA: TGTGCCTGGGGTCCTCCGGGGTTTTACGAGCAGTACTTC
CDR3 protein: CAWGPPGFYEQYF

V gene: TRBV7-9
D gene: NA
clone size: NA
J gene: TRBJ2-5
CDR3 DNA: TGTGCCAGCAGCACCGAGGTGCAAGAGACCCAGTACTTC
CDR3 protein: CASSTEVQETQYF

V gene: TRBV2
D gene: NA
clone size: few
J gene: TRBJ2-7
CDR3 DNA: TGTGCCAGCAGTGCGTCCCGAGGCAACTACGAGCAGTACTTC
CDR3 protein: CASSASRGNYEQYF

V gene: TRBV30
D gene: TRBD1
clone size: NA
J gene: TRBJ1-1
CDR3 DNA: TGTGCCTGGAGTGTAACCCGGACAGGGGTTGAAGCTTTCTTT
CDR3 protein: CAWSVTRTGVEAFF

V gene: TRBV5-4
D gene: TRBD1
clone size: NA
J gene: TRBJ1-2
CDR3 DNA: TGTGCCAGCAGCCCCCGGGACAGCGAATATGGCTACACCTTC
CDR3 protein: CASSPRDSEYGYTF

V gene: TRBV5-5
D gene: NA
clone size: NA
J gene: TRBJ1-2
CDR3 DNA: TGTGCCAGCAGCTTGGGGGGGCGATATGACTATGGCTACACCTTC
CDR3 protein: CASSLGGRYDYGYTF

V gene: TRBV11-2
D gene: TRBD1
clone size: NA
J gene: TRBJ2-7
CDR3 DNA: TGTGCCAGCAGCCTGGGACAGGGGACCTACGAGCAGTACTTC
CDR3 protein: CASSLGQGTYEQYF

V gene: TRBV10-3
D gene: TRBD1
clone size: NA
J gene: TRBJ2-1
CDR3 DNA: TGTGCCATCTGGACAGGGGGAAGATACAATGAGCAGTTCTTC
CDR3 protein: CAIWTGGRYNEQFF

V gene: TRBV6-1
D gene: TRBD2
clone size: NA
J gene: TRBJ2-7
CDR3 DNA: TGTGCCAGCAGTGTAGCGGGAGTGAACTACGAGCAGTACTTC
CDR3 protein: CASSVAGVNYEQYF

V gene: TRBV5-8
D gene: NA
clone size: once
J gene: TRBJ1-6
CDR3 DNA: TGTGCCAGCAGCCGTCCCAATTCACCCCTCCACTTT
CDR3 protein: CASSRPNSPLHF

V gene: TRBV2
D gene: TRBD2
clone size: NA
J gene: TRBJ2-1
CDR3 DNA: TGTGCCAGCAGTTATAGGACTAGCGGGGACCTCGATGAGCAGTTCTTC
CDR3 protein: CASSYRTSGDLDEQFF

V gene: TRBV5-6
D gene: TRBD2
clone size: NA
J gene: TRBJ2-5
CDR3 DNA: TGTGCCAGCAGCAGAAAACTAGCGGGGATGCAAGAGACCCAGTACTTC
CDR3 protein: CASSRKLAGMQETQYF

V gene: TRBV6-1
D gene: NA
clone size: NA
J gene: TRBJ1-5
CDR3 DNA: TGTGCCAGCAGTGATGTCGGGGTCGGGCAGCCCCAGCATTTT
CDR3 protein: CASSDVGVGQPQHF

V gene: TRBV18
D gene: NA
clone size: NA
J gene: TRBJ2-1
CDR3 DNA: TGTGCCAGCTCACCACTGTCTTCGGCGGGGAATGAGCAGTTCTTC
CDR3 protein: CASSPLSSAGNEQFF

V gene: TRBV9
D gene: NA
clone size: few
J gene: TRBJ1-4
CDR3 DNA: TGTGCCAGCAGCGCTGGGGGGAAAAATGAAAAACTGTTTTTT
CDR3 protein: CASSAGGKNEKLFF

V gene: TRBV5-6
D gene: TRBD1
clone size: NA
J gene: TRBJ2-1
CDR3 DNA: TGTGCCAGCAGCGCGGACAGGGGGAGTGGTGAGCAGTTCTTC
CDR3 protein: CASSADRGSGEQFF

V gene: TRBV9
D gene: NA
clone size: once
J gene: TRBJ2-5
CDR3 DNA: TGTGCCAGCAGCGTAGCCCCTGGGCTCCAAGAGACCCAGTACTTC
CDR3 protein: CASSVAPGLQETQYF

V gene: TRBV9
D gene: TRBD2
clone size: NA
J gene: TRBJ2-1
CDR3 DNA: TGTGCCAGCAGCGCTCCTCGGACTAGCGCCCGCAATGAGCAGTTCTTC
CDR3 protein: CASSAPRTSARNEQFF

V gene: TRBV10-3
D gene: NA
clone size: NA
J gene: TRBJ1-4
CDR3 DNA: TGTGCCATCAGTGAGTCGCCAGGGGATTGGGAAAAACTGTTTTTT
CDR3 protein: CAISESPGDWEKLFF

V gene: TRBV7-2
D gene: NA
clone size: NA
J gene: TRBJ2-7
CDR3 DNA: TGTGCCAGCAGCTTAGTCGGTCGCCGCCCCTACGAGCAGTACTTC
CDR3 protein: CASSLVGRRPYEQYF

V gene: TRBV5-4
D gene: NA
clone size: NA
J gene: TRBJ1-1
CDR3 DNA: TGTGCCAGCAGCTTGGTAGGGGTAGTTGACACTGAAGCTTTCTTT
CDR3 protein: CASSLVGVVDTEAFF

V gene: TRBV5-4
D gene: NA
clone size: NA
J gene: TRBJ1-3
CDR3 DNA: TGTGCCAGCAGCTTGGCCGCGGGGAGCGGAAACACCATATATTTT
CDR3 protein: CASSLAAGSGNTIYF

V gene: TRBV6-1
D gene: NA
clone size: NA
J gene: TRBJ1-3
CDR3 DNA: TGTGCCAGCTGGGGAGGGAGCTCTGGAAACACCATATATTTT
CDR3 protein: CASWGGSSGNTIYF

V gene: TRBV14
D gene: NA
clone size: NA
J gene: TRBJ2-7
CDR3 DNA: TGTGCCAGCAGCCAAGTAAGGGACACGAATCCCTACGAGCAGTACTTC
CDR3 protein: CASSQVRDTNPYEQYF

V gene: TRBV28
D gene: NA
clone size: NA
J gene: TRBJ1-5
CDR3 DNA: TGTGCCAGCAGTACCCCAGGGGCGGGCAATCAGCCCCAGCATTTT
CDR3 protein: CASSTPGAGNQPQHF

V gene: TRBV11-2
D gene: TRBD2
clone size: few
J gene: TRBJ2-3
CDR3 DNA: TGTGCCAGCAGCCCGGGGGCACTAGCGGGGGCAGATACGCAGTATTTT
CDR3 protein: CASSPGALAGADTQYF

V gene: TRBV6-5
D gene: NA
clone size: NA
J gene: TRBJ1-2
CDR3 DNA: TGTGCCAGCAGGTTCACAGGGCATTATGGCTACACCTTC
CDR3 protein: CASRFTGHYGYTF